This T cell receptor beta chain stems from a study of Ad26.COV2.S vaccination and SARS-CoV-2 variants (dated by TCRdb to about 2021). Background for the entire study: Donors in the vaccine arm were drawn from COV1001, a phase I-IIa trial of Ad26.COV2.S in healthy adults that was multicentre, randomized, double-blind and placebo-controlled. Ad26.COV2.S was administered intramuscularly at a dose of 5x10^10 or 1x10^11 viral particles, either as one shot or as two shots given 56 days apart. TCRbeta repertoire sequencing was used to assess the specificity and breadth of SARS-CoV-2-reactive T cell receptors after Ad26.COV2.S vaccination. The TCR-sequenced set comprised approximately 32 samples: roughly 19 Ad26.COV2.S vaccine recipients, 5 placebo recipients and 8 SARS-CoV-2 convalescent individuals. Trial participants were randomized into five groups of five: low-dose or high-dose Ad26.COV2.S given once or twice, or placebo on both occasions. Throughout the experiments and outcome assessment, investigators stayed blinded to trial group allocation.

What the research found in general, with its limitations: The study lacked the statistical power to compare responses across vaccine doses or regimens. Higher spike-specific TCR breadth was observed in Ad26.COV2.S recipients than in placebo recipients (P = 0.0014). Non-spike TCR breadth was comparable between vaccine and placebo recipients, consistent with the vaccine containing only spike. The authors noted that the TCR breadth and depth analyses may have underestimated total T cell responses. After vaccination, spike-specific CD8+ and CD4+ T cell responses were reported to show substantial breadth.

This clone was picked up a small number of times. Its antigen remains unidentified. The record has no base qualities; no much larger clone is one base away. The treatment or condition label, read with the paper, signifies: 15 to 20 received Ad26.COV2.S at low or high dose, single or two shots; about five received placebo; per-sample allocation not given. For vaccine and placebo recipients, the sequenced repertoires came from samples collected on day 63 after the first injection. In Cohort 1b, fewer than 30 adults aged 18-55 years were enrolled at a single site in Boston, USA, between 29 July and 7 August 2020. As a vaccine, Ad26.COV2.S was a replication-incompetent adenovirus type 26 vector that expressed a prefusion-stabilized SARS-CoV-2 spike protein derived from the original Wuhan strain. The immunoSEQ Assay was the method used to sequence TCRbeta CDR3 regions. After extraction, genomic DNA underwent amplification by bias-controlled multiplex PCR, followed by high-throughput sequencing. Processing in the source paper ran as follows. To quantify the absolute abundance of each unique TCRbeta CDR3 region, sequences were collapsed and filtered. Usable DNA was measured by amplifying reference genes present in all nucleated cells, and TCRbeta template counts were normalized to that usable DNA to estimate T cell fraction. Repertoire TCRs were annotated as SARS-CoV-2-specific by exact matching of V gene, CDR3 amino acid sequence and J gene to a known reactive TCR set. The reference SARS-CoV-2 TCR set was obtained from MIRA and was filtered for enrichment in COVID-19-positive ImmuneCODE repertoires, whereby public or cross-reactive TCRs were removed. Based on the MIRA antigens, annotated TCRs were further analysed at the level of specific ORF or position within ORF. Breadth was defined as the number of annotated unique rearrangements divided by the total number of unique productive rearrangements, and depth was defined as the summed frequency of the annotated unique rearrangements. TCR breadth was compared between groups using two-sided Wilcoxon rank-sum tests. Sourced from immuneACCESS, this table was stored by TCRdb with only in-frame sequences that have V and J called. A share of the clones is absent; for the studies checked, an unresolved V gene accounts for under half, and the remainder has no known explanation. Clone size and V and J calls were adopted from that table, with D and trimming inferred from the DNA. This sample has 350,000 to 400,000 clones in its table, and about 89% of those were observed once. Together, the top ten hold under 2% of the sample.

V ends up 2 bases short and J 0 bases short, with an unmatched junction base count of 5. From the cysteine up to the phenylalanine, the CDR3 has a length of 18 residues. CDR3 DNA only is kept here, 54 bases in frame from base 1. CDR1 is given as MDHEN and CDR2 as SYDVKM, both from the germline V gene. The sequence was obtained from a person aged 18-60 years who received the Ad26.COV2.S COVID-19 vaccine or a placebo. Recombination joined TRBV28 with TRBJ1-5, with 12 bases aligning to TRBD1. Sequences were derived from peripheral blood, sampled in a trial of Ad26.COV2.S vaccine versus placebo. The nucleotides are TGTGCCAGCAGTTTAGGGACAGGGGGCCCTATTAGCAATCAGCCCCAGCATTTT. It translates as CASSLGTGGPISNQPQHF.